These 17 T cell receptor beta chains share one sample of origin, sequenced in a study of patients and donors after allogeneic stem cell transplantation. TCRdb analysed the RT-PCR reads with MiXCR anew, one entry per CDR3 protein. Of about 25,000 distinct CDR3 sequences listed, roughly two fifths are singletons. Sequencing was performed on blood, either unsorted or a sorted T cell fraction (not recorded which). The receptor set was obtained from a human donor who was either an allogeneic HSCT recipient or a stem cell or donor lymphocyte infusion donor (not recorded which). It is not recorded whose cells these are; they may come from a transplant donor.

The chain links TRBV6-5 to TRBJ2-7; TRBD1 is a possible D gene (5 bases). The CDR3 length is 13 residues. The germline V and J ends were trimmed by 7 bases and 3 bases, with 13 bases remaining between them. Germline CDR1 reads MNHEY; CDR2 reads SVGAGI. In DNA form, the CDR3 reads TGTGCCAGCACCCGAGGACACGGCTACGAGCAGTACTTC. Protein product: CASTRGHGYEQYF.

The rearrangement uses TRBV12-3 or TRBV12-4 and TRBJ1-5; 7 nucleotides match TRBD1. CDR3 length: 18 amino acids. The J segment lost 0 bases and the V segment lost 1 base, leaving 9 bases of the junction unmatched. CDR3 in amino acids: CASSLETSGQRSNQPQHF. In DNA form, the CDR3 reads TGTGCCAGCAGTTTAGAGACCTCGGGACAGCGTAGCAATCAGCCCCAGCATTTT.

The CDR3 loop reads CASSSGQLNTEAFF. As DNA, the CDR3 is TGTGCCAGCAGCTCCGGGCAGCTGAACACTGAAGCTTTCTTT. The rearrangement links TRBV7-9 to TRBJ1-1; D unclear. V was pared by 4 bases and J by 0 bases, with 9 bases between. Germline V CDR1 and CDR2: SEHNR, FQNEAQ (reference sequence). The CDR3 totals 14 residues.

The chain's CDR3 is CASSFMGGNQPQHF. The CDR3 DNA reads as TGCGCCAGCAGCTTCATGGGCGGCAATCAGCCCCAGCATTTT. The chain links TRBV5-1 to TRBJ1-5; unclear D gene. Per the germline V gene, CDR1 is SGHRS and CDR2 is YFSETQ. The V end was cut by 2 bases, the J end by 2 bases, with 8 bases between. The CDR3 totals 14 residues.

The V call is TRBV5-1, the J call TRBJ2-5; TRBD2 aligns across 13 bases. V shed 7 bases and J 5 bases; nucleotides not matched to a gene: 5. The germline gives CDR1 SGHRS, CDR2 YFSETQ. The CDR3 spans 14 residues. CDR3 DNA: TGCGCCAGCCGAATGACTAGCGGGAGGGAGACCCAGTACTTC. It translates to CASRMTSGRETQYF.

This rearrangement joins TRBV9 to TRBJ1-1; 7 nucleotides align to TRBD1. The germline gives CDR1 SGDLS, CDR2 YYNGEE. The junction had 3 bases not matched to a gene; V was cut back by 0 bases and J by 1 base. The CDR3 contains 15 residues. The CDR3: CASSVGGGWNTEAFF. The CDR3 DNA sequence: TGTGCCAGCAGCGTAGGAGGGGGCTGGAACACTGAAGCTTTCTTT.

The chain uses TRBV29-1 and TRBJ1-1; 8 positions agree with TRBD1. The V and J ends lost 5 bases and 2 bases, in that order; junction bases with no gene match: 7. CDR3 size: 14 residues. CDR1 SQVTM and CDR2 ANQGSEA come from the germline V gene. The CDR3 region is CSVCTTGGNTEAFF. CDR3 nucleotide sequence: TGCAGCGTTTGTACCACAGGGGGAAACACTGAAGCTTTCTTT.

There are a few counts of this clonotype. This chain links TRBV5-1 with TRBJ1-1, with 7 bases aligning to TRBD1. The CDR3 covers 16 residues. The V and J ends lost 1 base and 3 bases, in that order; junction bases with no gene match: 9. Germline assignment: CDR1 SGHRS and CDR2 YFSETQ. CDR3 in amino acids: CASSLRSGQSDTEAFF. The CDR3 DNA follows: TGCGCCAGCAGCTTGAGGTCGGGACAGTCCGACACTGAAGCTTTCTTT.

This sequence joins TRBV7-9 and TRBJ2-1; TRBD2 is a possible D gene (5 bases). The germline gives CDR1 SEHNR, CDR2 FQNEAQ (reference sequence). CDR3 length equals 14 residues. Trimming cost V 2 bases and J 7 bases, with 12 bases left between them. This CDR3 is CASSLTLVRNEQFF. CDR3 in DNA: TGTGCCAGCAGCTTAACACTAGTCAGAAATGAGCAGTTCTTC.

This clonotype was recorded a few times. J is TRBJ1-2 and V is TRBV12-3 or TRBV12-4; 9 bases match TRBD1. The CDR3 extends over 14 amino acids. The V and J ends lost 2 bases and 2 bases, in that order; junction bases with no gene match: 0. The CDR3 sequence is CASSLTGGNYGYTF. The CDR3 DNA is TGTGCCAGCAGTTTAACAGGGGGCAACTATGGCTACACCTTC.

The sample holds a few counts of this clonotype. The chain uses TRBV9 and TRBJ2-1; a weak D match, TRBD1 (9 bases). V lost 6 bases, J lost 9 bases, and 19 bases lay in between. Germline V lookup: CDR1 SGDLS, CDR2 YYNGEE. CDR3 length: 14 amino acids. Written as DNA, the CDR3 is TGTGCCAGCACTCGACAGGGGGGACTAGGTGAGCAGTTCTTC. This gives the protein CASTRQGGLGEQFF.

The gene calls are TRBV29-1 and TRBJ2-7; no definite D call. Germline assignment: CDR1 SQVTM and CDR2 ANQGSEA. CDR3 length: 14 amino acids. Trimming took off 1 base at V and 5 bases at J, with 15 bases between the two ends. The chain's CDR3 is CSVEVKLIQDEQYF. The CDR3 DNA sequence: TGCAGCGTTGAAGTCAAGTTAATTCAGGACGAGCAGTACTTC.

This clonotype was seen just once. CDR3 residues: CSVEHLNTEAFF. CDR3 DNA: TGCAGCGTTGAACACCTGAACACTGAAGCTTTCTTT. V usage is TRBV29-1 and J usage is TRBJ1-1; D unclear. In germline, CDR1 is SQVTM, CDR2 ANQGSEA. CDR3 length equals 12 residues. The V and J ends lost 2 bases and 0 bases respectively, with 4 bases between them.

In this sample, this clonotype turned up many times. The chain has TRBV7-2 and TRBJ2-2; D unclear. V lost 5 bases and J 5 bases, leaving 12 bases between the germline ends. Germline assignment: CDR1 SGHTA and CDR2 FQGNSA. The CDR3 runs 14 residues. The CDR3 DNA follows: TGTGCCAGCAGCGTAAACGGAAGGACCGGGGAGCTGTTTTTT. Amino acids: CASSVNGRTGELFF.

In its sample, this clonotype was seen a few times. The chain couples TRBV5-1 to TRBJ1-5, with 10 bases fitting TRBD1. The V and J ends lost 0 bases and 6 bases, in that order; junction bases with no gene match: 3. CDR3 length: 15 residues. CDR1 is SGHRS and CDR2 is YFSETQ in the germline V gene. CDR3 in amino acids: CASSLDGQGVQPQHF. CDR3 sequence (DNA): TGCGCCAGCAGCTTGGATGGACAGGGGGTTCAGCCCCAGCATTTT.

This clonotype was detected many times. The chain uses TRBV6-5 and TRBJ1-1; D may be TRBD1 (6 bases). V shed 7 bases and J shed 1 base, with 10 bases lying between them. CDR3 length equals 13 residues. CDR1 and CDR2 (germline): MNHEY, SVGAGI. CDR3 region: CASKRTANTEAFF. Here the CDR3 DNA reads TGTGCCAGCAAGCGGACAGCGAACACTGAAGCTTTCTTT.

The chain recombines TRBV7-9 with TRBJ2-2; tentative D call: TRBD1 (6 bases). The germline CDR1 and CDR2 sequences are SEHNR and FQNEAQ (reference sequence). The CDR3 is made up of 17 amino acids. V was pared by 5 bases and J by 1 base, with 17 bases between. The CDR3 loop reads CASSPGVWTENTGELFF. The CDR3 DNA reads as TGTGCCAGCAGCCCAGGGGTGTGGACAGAGAACACCGGGGAGCTGTTTTTT.